One TCR beta chain is described in this entry. Its antigen is as yet unknown. PCR was performed using 60 Vbeta and 13 Jbeta primers. Here immunoSEQ multiplex PCR was the method, and the copy in TCRdb shows in-frame clones only, minus some. The data hold some 180,000 clones, with roughly 79% observed a single time. This entry is derived from a study of cytomegalovirus exposure and HLA in healthy donors. The CDR3 consists of 16 residues. Germline-derived CDR1 and CDR2 are SEHNR and FQNEAQ (reference sequence). V dropped 5 bases and J dropped 2; count of bases not matched to a gene: 7. Points from the study as a whole: Researchers left out some V segments, among them TRBV6-2 and TRBV6-3, as indistinguishable. Serostatus for CMV was the only available immune exposure information. Reports credit the classifier with highly specific, highly sensitive diagnosis of cytomegalovirus status.

What was sequenced was PBMCs. This chain joins TRBV7-9 and TRBJ2-3; TRBD2 matches 10 bases. The sequence came from a male donor in good health and CMV-seronegative. The CDR3 DNA follows: TGTGCCAGCAGCGTCAATAGCGGGAGGTACACAGATACGCAGTATTTT. Translating it yields CASSVNSGRYTDTQYF.